One and the same sample provided the 29 T cell receptor beta chains below, sequenced in a study of T cell responses to AZD1222 COVID-19 vaccine. Clones were sequenced by immunoSEQ multiplex PCR, and TCRdb holds only the in-frame ones, with some missing. The sample consists of under 150,000 clones, 91% of them appearing once. The specimen comprised peripheral blood, sampled 28 days after the second AZD1222 dose. The receptors were gathered from an adult who received the AZD1222 COVID-19 vaccine.

J is TRBJ1-3 and V is TRBV28; D remains unclear. CDR3 length: 12 amino acids. CDR1 and CDR2 from the germline V gene are MDHEN and SYDVKM. V dropped 4 bases and J dropped 6 bases, with 7 bases sitting between them. The chain's CDR3 is CASSSPKNTIYF. For the CDR3, the DNA is TGTGCCAGCAGTTCCCCCAAAAACACCATATATTTT.

The CDR3 DNA follows: TGTGCCAGCAGTTACGCATCCTCCTACAATGAGCAGTTCTTC. This encodes CASSYASSYNEQFF. This chain joins TRBV6-6 and TRBJ2-1; D ambiguous. Between the trimmed V and J ends, which lost 2 bases and 0 bases, there was a span of 5 bases. This CDR3 is 14 amino acids long. Germline V CDR1 and CDR2: MNHNY, SVGAGI (reference sequence).

The CDR3 sequence is CASSIGDYSPASPLHF. The CDR3 coding sequence is TGTGCCAGTAGTATAGGAGATTACAGCCCGGCTTCACCCCTCCACTTT. The rearrangement joins TRBV19 to TRBJ1-6; D unclear. CDR3 size: 16 residues. V shed 1 base and J shed 9 bases, with 16 bases lying between them. The germline V gene encodes CDR1 LNHDA and CDR2 SQIVND (reference sequence).

The chain joins TRBV9 to TRBJ1-6; the D is unclear. CDR3 size: 15 residues. Trimming cost V 5 bases and J 6 bases, with 15 bases left between them. Per germline, CDR1 SGDLS and CDR2 YYNGEE. This chain's CDR3 is CASSPTLRPNSPLHF. CDR3 bases: TGTGCCAGCAGTCCCACCCTTAGACCTAATTCACCCCTCCACTTT.

The chain has TRBV2 and TRBJ2-2; D possibly corresponds to TRBD2 (6 bases). Germline loops: CDR1 SNHLY, CDR2 FYNNEI. The ends were cut back, 8 bases at V and 8 bases at J, with 15 bases in the middle. The CDR3 sequence is 13 residues long. The DNA for the CDR3 is TGTGCCAGCTCCCAACGGGGACTTGGGGAGCTGTTTTTT. Encoded protein: CASSQRGLGELFF.

In its sample, this clone was seen once. CDR3 DNA sequence: TGCGCCAGCAGCCAGATGAGGGGTGGTGAGCAGTTCTTC. It codes for CASSQMRGGEQFF. The rearrangement joins TRBV4-1 to TRBJ2-1; D assignment may be TRBD1 or TRBD2 (5 bases each). Germline CDR1 reads MGHRA; CDR2 reads YSYEKL. The CDR3 has 13 amino acids. Trimming took off 3 bases at V and 9 bases at J, with 12 bases between the two ends.

The chain couples TRBV13 to TRBJ2-1; D uncertain. The germline CDR1 and CDR2 sequences are PRHDT and FYEKMQ (reference sequence). Trimming took 2 bases from V and 5 from J, leaving 19 bases between them. The CDR3 extends over 17 amino acids. In nucleotides, the CDR3 is TGTGCCAGCAGCTTAAAGCTCCGGGCTCTCGGTAACAATGAGCAGTTCTTC. Its translation is CASSLKLRALGNNEQFF.

The CDR3 nucleotides are TGCAGTGCAGGGGATCGGGCTGAAGCTTTCTTT. Protein product: CSAGDRAEAFF. V usage is TRBV20-1 and J usage is TRBJ1-1, with a tentative D call TRBD1 (5 bases). CDR1 is DFQATT and CDR2 is SNEGSKA in the germline V gene (reference sequence). The CDR3 totals 11 residues. V lost 6 bases to trimming and J lost 6 bases, with 11 bases between them.

The chain recombines TRBV6-5 with TRBJ1-2, with 7 bases that match TRBD1. V was pared by 6 bases and J by 8 bases, with 12 bases of the junction left unmatched. The CDR3 has 14 amino acids. CDR1 is MNHEY and CDR2 is SVGAGI in the germline V gene. The CDR3: CASRDDRVVRGYTF. CDR3 nucleotide sequence: TGTGCCAGCAGAGACGACAGGGTGGTACGGGGCTACACCTTC.

The gene calls are TRBV7-9 and TRBJ1-3; a possible D gene is TRBD1 (5 bases). This CDR3 spans 14 amino acids. Trimming shortened V by 6 bases and J by 1 base, and 10 bases separated the two germline ends. CDR1 and CDR2 from the germline V gene are SEHNR and FQNEAQ (reference sequence). Here the CDR3 DNA reads TGTGCCAGCAGACACAGGTTTTCTGGAAACACCATATATTTT. This translates into CASRHRFSGNTIYF.

This chain connects TRBV12-3 or TRBV12-4 to TRBJ1-6, with unresolved D. Trimming took off 4 bases at V and 7 bases at J, with 5 bases between the two ends. CDR3 size: 12 residues. CDR3 in amino acids: CASSWVNSPLHF. DNA for the CDR3: TGTGCCAGCAGTTGGGTAAATTCACCCCTCCACTTT.

This clone has only one observation. The V gene is TRBV11-3, the J gene TRBJ2-5, with D possibly TRBD2 on 5 matching bases. The CDR3 loop spans 12 amino acids. Germline V gene sequence: CDR1 SGHNT, CDR2 YENEEA. The V end lost 5 bases, the J end lost 4 bases, and 8 bases lay between the germline ends. This CDR3 reads CASSPRGETQYF. The CDR3 DNA reads as TGTGCCAGCAGCCCCCGGGGAGAGACCCAGTACTTC. The full variable domain, completed using reference TRBV11-3 and TRBJ2-5, is EAGVVQSPRYKIIEKKQPVAFWCNPISGHNTLYWYLQNLGQGPELLIRYENEEAVDDSQLPKDRFSAERLKGVDSTLKIQPAELGDSAVYLCASSPRGETQYFGPGTRLLVL.

Only a few counts were recorded for this clone. This chain joins TRBV27 and TRBJ2-7; 10 nucleotides agree with TRBD2. The CDR3 extends over 15 amino acids. V lost 3 bases and J lost 3; bases outside the gene matches: 5. Per germline, CDR1 MNHEY and CDR2 SMNVEV (reference sequence). CDR3 in amino acids: CASSLLAGARYEQYF. CDR3 bases: TGTGCCAGCAGTTTGCTAGCGGGGGCCCGCTACGAGCAGTACTTC.

The chain uses TRBV18 and TRBJ2-3; D ambiguous. The CDR3 is 14 amino acids. In germline, CDR1 is KGHSH, CDR2 LQKENI. Trimming removed 2 bases at V and 4 bases at J, with 10 bases between. CDR3 sequence: CASSPGMSADTQYF. CDR3 coding DNA: TGTGCCAGCTCACCAGGGATGAGCGCAGATACGCAGTATTTT.

The V gene is TRBV19, the J gene TRBJ1-1; unclear D gene. CDR3 length: 12 residues. V lost 4 bases, J lost 3 bases, and 6 bases lay in between. CDR1 is LNHDA and CDR2 is SQIVND in the germline V gene (reference sequence). CDR3 coding DNA: TGTGCCAGTAGTAATGGGGACACTGAAGCTTTCTTT. Its translation: CASSNGDTEAFF. Complete variable domain (other parts from reference TRBV19 and TRBJ1-1): DGGITQSPKYLFRKEGQNVTLSCEQNLNHDAMYWYRQDPGQGLRLIYYSQIVNDFQKGDIAEGYSVSREKKESFPLTVTSAQKNPTAFYLCASSNGDTEAFFGQGTRLTVV.

This rearrangement joins TRBV5-1 to TRBJ1-6, with unresolved D. Germline CDR1 SGHRS, CDR2 YFSETQ. The length of the CDR3 is 15 residues. Deletions cut 0 bases from V and 3 bases from J, with 7 bases between. CDR3 region: CASSLVGLYNSPLHF. In nucleotides, the CDR3 is TGCGCCAGCAGCTTGGTAGGTCTCTATAATTCACCCCTCCACTTT.

This clone was detected only a few times. The chain joins TRBV10-3 to TRBJ1-5; 8 bases are a match to TRBD1. V trimming: 4 bases; J trimming: 4 bases; junction bases outside the gene matches: 3. The CDR3 runs to 14 residues. Germline V gene sequence: CDR1 ENHRY, CDR2 SYGVKD. The CDR3 reads CAISGQGANQPQHF. CDR3 in DNA: TGTGCCATCAGTGGGCAGGGGGCGAATCAGCCCCAGCATTTT.

On this clone itself: The same CDR3 can be traced to other DNA sequences in this sample. This chain connects TRBV27 to TRBJ1-6; the D is unclear. This CDR3 spans 12 amino acids. With 5 bases removed from V and 7 bases from J, the gap between germline ends came to 6 bases. Germline V gives CDR1 MNHEY, CDR2 SMNVEV (reference sequence). The CDR3 DNA reads TGTGCCAGCAGTCCGGGGAATTCACCCCTCCACTTT. Its protein is CASSPGNSPLHF.

This clone was observed once. DNA for the CDR3: TGTGCCAGCAGCCCGGACGGAAGCACAGATACGCAGTATTTT. It encodes CASSPDGSTDTQYF. This chain joins TRBV5-5 and TRBJ2-3; unclear D gene. In germline, CDR1 is SGHKS, CDR2 YYEKEE (reference sequence). V shed 4 bases and J shed 0 bases, with 9 bases lying between them. This CDR3 comprises 14 residues.

The V and J genes are TRBV12-3 or TRBV12-4 and TRBJ1-2; possible D gene TRBD1, 5 bases. V was trimmed by 2 bases and J by 5 bases, leaving 9 bases between them. The CDR3 runs to 13 residues. The CDR3 DNA reads TGTGCCAGCAGTTTATTGGGGGAGTATGGCTACACCTTC. This translates into CASSLLGEYGYTF.

The chain uses TRBV21-1 and TRBJ1-1. TRBV21-1 is designated a pseudogene. This CDR3 region has 16 residues. CDR3 sequence reads: CASSKPPPGERTEAFF. DNA for the CDR3: TGTGCCAGCAGCAAACCGCCCCCGGGGGAGAGGACTGAAGCTTTCTTT.

The rearrangement joins TRBV18 to TRBJ1-1, with a tentative D call TRBD1 (5 bases). From germline, CDR1 is KGHSH and CDR2 LQKENI. Trimming cost V 3 bases and J 4 bases, with 15 bases left between them. The CDR3 extends over 15 amino acids. CDR3 coding DNA: TGTGCCAGCTCACCCCCCGGGACGGAGGGCACTGAAGCTTTCTTT. Translating it yields CASSPPGTEGTEAFF.

This sequence joins TRBV28 and TRBJ1-5, with D maybe TRBD1 (5 bases). Germline CDR1 and CDR2: MDHEN and SYDVKM. The CDR3 sequence is 14 residues long. The germline V and J ends were trimmed by 3 bases and 6 bases, with 12 bases remaining between them. CDR3 sequence (DNA): TGTGCCAGCAGTTTGGGGGGATCTGGTCAGCCCCAGCATTTT. Protein sequence: CASSLGGSGQPQHF.

This clone has only one observation. The chain couples TRBV5-5 to TRBJ2-7, with no clear D. The germline CDR1 and CDR2 sequences are SGHKS and YYEKEE (reference sequence). There are 15 residues in the CDR3. V was cut by 7 bases and J by 2 bases, with 19 bases left in between. CDR3: CASAPWPDGAYEQYF. CDR3 DNA sequence: TGTGCCAGCGCCCCCTGGCCGGATGGGGCCTACGAGCAGTACTTC.

The V call is TRBV7-3, the J call TRBJ1-1, with 7 bases aligning to TRBD1. Looked up from germline, CDR1 is SGHTA and CDR2 is FQGTGA. This CDR3 region has 13 residues. V shed 5 bases and J 4 bases; nucleotides not matched to a gene: 4. The DNA of the CDR3 is TGTGCCAGCAGCCGTAACAGGGGCACTGAAGCTTTCTTT. Translation gives CASSRNRGTEAFF.

This clone occurred a few times. The chain joins TRBV6-2 or TRBV6-3 to TRBJ2-5; D gene uncertain. This CDR3 has 13 amino acids. Trimming stripped 2 bases from V and 4 bases from J, with 8 bases between. The V gene's germline CDR1 is MNHEY and CDR2 SVGEGT. CDR3 nucleotides: TGTGCCAGCAGTTACAGGGCAACAGAGACCCAGTACTTC. Amino acid sequence: CASSYRATETQYF.

The chain has TRBV19 and TRBJ2-1; TRBD2 matches 8 bases. V lost 5 bases to trimming and J lost 7 bases; unmatched junction nucleotides: 7. This CDR3 has 14 residues. CDR1 is LNHDA and CDR2 is SQIVND in the germline V gene (reference sequence). The CDR3 coding sequence is TGTGCCAGTAGTCCCGGGACTAGTTGGAATGAGCAGTTCTTC. It yields the protein CASSPGTSWNEQFF.

The V gene is TRBV7-6, the J gene TRBJ2-3; 11 bases are a match to TRBD2. CDR1 and CDR2 from the germline V gene are SGHVS and FNYEAQ. The junction had 0 bases not matched to a gene; V was cut back by 4 bases and J by 0 bases. The CDR3 consists of 15 residues. In DNA, the CDR3 is TGTGCCAGCAGCTGGACTAGCGGGAGCACAGATACGCAGTATTTT. Its protein product is CASSWTSGSTDTQYF.

This rearrangement joins TRBV7-6 to TRBJ2-3; possible D gene TRBD2, 5 bases. The CDR3 spans 14 residues. Per the germline V gene, CDR1 is SGHVS and CDR2 is FNYEAQ. V dropped 1 base and J dropped 8 bases, with 13 bases sitting between them. CDR3 amino acids: CASSLDIAYGTQYF. DNA for the CDR3: TGTGCCAGCAGCTTAGACATAGCGTACGGTACGCAGTATTTT.